These 27 T cell receptor beta chains were all obtained from the same sample, sequenced in a study of blood T cell repertoires in COVID-19. Sequencing was performed with immunoSEQ multiplex PCR; in TCRdb, only in-frame clones are kept and a portion is missing. This table has about 250,000 clones, around nine tenths appearing once. Sequenced input: peripheral blood. The origin of the receptors is an elderly man with acute or convalescent COVID-19.

J is TRBJ1-1 and V is TRBV5-1, with TRBD1 matching 9 bases. The germline V gene has CDR1 SGHRS and CDR2 YFSETQ. This CDR3 has 14 amino acids. Unmatched junction bases numbered 5, after V lost 3 bases and J lost 5 bases. The CDR3 bases are TGCGCCAGCAGCTCGACAGGGGGATGGACTGAAGCTTTCTTT. This encodes CASSSTGGWTEAFF.

V usage is TRBV19 and J usage is TRBJ1-4; possible D gene TRBD1, 5 bases. This CDR3 has 12 amino acids. Trimming left V 9 bases short and J 7 bases short, with 12 bases between. Germline loops: CDR1 LNHDA, CDR2 SQIVND (reference sequence). The CDR3 spells CASGHVLEKLFF. CDR3 DNA sequence: TGTGCCAGCGGACACGTCCTTGAAAAACTGTTTTTT.

This chain connects TRBV19 to TRBJ2-6; D unclear. V lost 0 bases and J 2 bases, leaving 5 bases between the germline ends. Germline values: CDR1 LNHDA, CDR2 SQIVND (reference sequence). This CDR3 spans 15 amino acids. The CDR3 DNA reads as TGTGCCAGTAGTATAGAACTACCTGGGGCCAACGTCCTGACTTTC. This codes for CASSIELPGANVLTF.

This clone was detected once. The chain links TRBV14 to TRBJ1-1; D is uncertain. CDR1 is SGHDN and CDR2 is FVKESK in the germline V gene. Trimming removed 1 base from V and 4 bases from J, with 10 bases in between. CDR3 length: 14 residues. The CDR3: CASSQVFGFTEAFF. The CDR3 region has the DNA TGTGCCAGCAGCCAAGTTTTCGGGTTCACTGAAGCTTTCTTT. Using reference TRBV14 and TRBJ1-1 for the parts outside the CDR3, the full variable domain is EAGVTQFPSHSVIEKGQTVTLRCDPISGHDNLYWYRRVMGKEIKFLLHFVKESKQDESGMPNNRFLAERTGGTYSTLKVQPAELEDSGVYFCASSQVFGFTEAFFGQGTRLTVV.

V gene TRBV28 combines with J gene TRBJ2-1; 9 bases line up with TRBD2. Trimming took 6 bases from V and 5 from J; bases not matched to a gene: 5. Germline V gene sequence: CDR1 MDHEN, CDR2 SYDVKM. The CDR3 consists of 14 residues. The CDR3 bases are TGTGCCAGCAGCCCGGGACTAGCTAACAATGAGCAGTTCTTC. Translating it yields CASSPGLANNEQFF.

This clone has more than one count but fewer than ten. This chain links TRBV6-5 with TRBJ1-2, with 8 bases aligning to TRBD1. The germline CDR1 and CDR2 sequences are MNHEY and SVGAGI. The CDR3 covers 14 residues. The V segment lost 7 bases and the J segment 1 base; nucleotides outside the gene matches: 5. The CDR3 DNA is TGTGCCAGCAAGGGGGACAGGCGTAACTATGGCTACACCTTC. As protein: CASKGDRRNYGYTF.

The chain links TRBV6-5 to TRBJ2-3; D remains unclear. Germline V gene lookup returns CDR1 MNHEY and CDR2 SVGAGI. This CDR3 is 16 amino acids long. Trimming stripped 0 bases from V and 0 bases from J, with 10 bases between. The chain's CDR3 is CASSYSTQASTDTQYF. The CDR3 DNA follows: TGTGCCAGCAGTTACTCGACCCAGGCTAGCACAGATACGCAGTATTTT.

The chain links TRBV6-5 to TRBJ1-3, with D maybe TRBD1 (6 bases). The CDR3 extends over 15 amino acids. The germline gives CDR1 MNHEY, CDR2 SVGAGI. V dropped 7 bases and J dropped 1 base, with 14 bases sitting between them. In nucleotides, the CDR3 is TGTGCCAGCACCTTTACCGGGACATCTGGAAACACCATATATTTT. Amino acid sequence: CASTFTGTSGNTIYF.

This clone was counted once. This sequence joins TRBV3-1 (or the pseudogene TRBV3-2) and TRBJ1-4; D unclear. The CDR3 is 13 residues long. Trimming pared 4 bases from V and 4 bases from J, leaving 7 bases between. Germline-derived CDR1 and CDR2 are LGHDT and YNNKEL (reference sequence). CDR3 bases: TGTGCCAGCAGCCGCGGAGGTAATGAAAAACTGTTTTTT. It translates to CASSRGGNEKLFF.

The chain links TRBV7-2 to TRBJ1-1; no definite D call. The CDR3 has 15 amino acids. CDR1 is SGHTA and CDR2 is FQGNSA in the germline V gene. V shed 5 bases and J shed 4 bases, with 17 bases lying between them. The CDR3 region is CASSIRTNRGTEAFF. Here the CDR3 DNA reads TGTGCCAGCAGCATTCGGACGAACCGGGGCACTGAAGCTTTCTTT.

The chain is built from TRBV6-5 and TRBJ1-2; no reliable D call. V was clipped by 8 bases and J by 8 bases, with 12 bases between them. Germline V gene lookup returns CDR1 MNHEY and CDR2 SVGAGI. CDR3 size: 11 residues. CDR3 sequence (DNA): TGTGCCAGCCGCTCCGTTACAGGCTACACCTTC. Amino acid sequence: CASRSVTGYTF.

The gene calls are TRBV5-4 and TRBJ1-2, with D maybe TRBD1 (5 bases). V was clipped by 1 base and J by 1 base, with 8 bases between them. The CDR3 is 14 amino acids. Germline lookup yields CDR1 SGHNT and CDR2 YYREEE (reference sequence). CDR3 amino acids: CASSLRGGNYGYTF. The CDR3 DNA reads as TGTGCCAGCAGCTTGAGGGGTGGTAACTATGGCTACACCTTC.

Only a few counts were recorded for this clone. The chain joins TRBV6-5 to TRBJ2-7; a possible D gene is TRBD2 (6 bases). This CDR3 is 15 amino acids long. Germline V CDR1 and CDR2: MNHEY, SVGAGI. V was pared by 5 bases and J by 0 bases, with 14 bases between. CDR3: CASSRETRASYEQYF. CDR3 DNA sequence: TGTGCCAGCAGTCGAGAGACTAGAGCCTCCTACGAGCAGTACTTC.

The rearrangement links TRBV10-3 to TRBJ2-3; TRBD1 matches 10 bases. This CDR3 contains 15 residues. Germline assignment: CDR1 ENHRY and CDR2 SYGVKD. V was pared by 6 bases and J by 6 bases, with 9 bases of the junction left unmatched. The CDR3 loop is CAIRITTGGMDTQYF. The CDR3 nucleotides are TGTGCCATCAGGATTACGACAGGGGGCATGGATACGCAGTATTTT.

V and J are TRBV15 and TRBJ2-1; TRBD1 is a possible D gene (6 bases). In germline, CDR1 is LNHNV, CDR2 YYDKDF (reference sequence). The CDR3 consists of 16 residues. V was pared by 0 bases and J by 0 bases, with 9 bases between. CDR3 residues: CATSREGASSYNEQFF. In DNA, the CDR3 is TGTGCCACCAGCAGAGAGGGGGCGAGCTCCTACAATGAGCAGTTCTTC.

The chain combines TRBV7-3 with TRBJ2-7; 8 bases agree with TRBD1. J lost 2 bases, V lost 1 base, and 10 bases had no gene match. The CDR3 extends over 17 amino acids. Germline V gene sequence: CDR1 SGHTA, CDR2 FQGTGA. The CDR3 is CASSLNPDRGETYEQYF. The CDR3 DNA sequence: TGTGCCAGCAGCTTAAACCCCGACAGGGGAGAAACCTACGAGCAGTACTTC.

As concerns this clone: In the same sample, other DNA sequences code for this CDR3. This chain connects TRBV6-5 to TRBJ1-4, with no clear D. The V end was cut by 2 bases, the J end by 0 bases, with 7 bases between. Germline V gives CDR1 MNHEY, CDR2 SVGAGI. The CDR3 is 15 residues long. CDR3: CASSYEAATNEKLFF. The CDR3 bases are TGTGCCAGCAGTTACGAGGCGGCAACTAATGAAAAACTGTTTTTT.

The CDR3 region has the DNA TGTGCCAGCAGCCAAGCGCAGGGCACAGACAATGAGCAGTTCTTC. Its protein is CASSQAQGTDNEQFF. V gene TRBV4-2 combines with J gene TRBJ2-1, with D perhaps matching TRBD1 (5 bases). The CDR3 is made up of 15 amino acids. Germline V CDR1 and CDR2: LGHNA, YNFKEQ. Trimming stripped 1 base from V and 5 bases from J, with 12 bases between.

V and J are TRBV4-2 and TRBJ1-2; D is perhaps TRBD1 (6 bases). Germline-derived CDR1 and CDR2 are LGHNA and YNFKEQ. This CDR3 comprises 15 residues. Trimming removed 2 bases at V and 1 base at J, with 11 bases between. CDR3 sequence: CASSQMDRGNYGYTF. The CDR3 coding sequence is TGTGCCAGCAGCCAAATGGACAGAGGTAACTATGGCTACACCTTC.

The chain links TRBV5-1 to TRBJ1-3, with TRBD1 matching 9 bases. The CDR3 is 17 amino acids. Trimming removed 2 bases from V and 2 bases from J; junction bases left unmatched: 8. The V gene's germline CDR1 is SGHRS and CDR2 YFSETQ. DNA for the CDR3: TGCGCCAGCAGCTTTACCGGGACAGGGAGAACTGGAAACACCATATATTTT. Translation gives CASSFTGTGRTGNTIYF.

J is TRBJ2-1 and V is TRBV7-9; a possible D gene is TRBD1 (5 bases). This CDR3 is 14 amino acids long. Trimming removed 5 bases from V and 4 bases from J, with 12 bases in between. The V gene's germline CDR1 is SEHNR and CDR2 FQNEAQ (reference sequence). The CDR3 DNA sequence: TGTGCCAGCAGCGGGGTTGACAGATACAATGAGCAGTTCTTC. It codes for CASSGVDRYNEQFF. Filled out from reference TRBV7-9 and TRBJ2-1, the complete variable domain reads DTGVSQNPRHKITKRGQNVTFRCDPISEHNRLYWYRQTLGQGPEFLTYFQNEAQLEKSRLLSDRFSAERPKGSFSTLEIQRTEQGDSAMYLCASSGVDRYNEQFFGPGTRLTVL.

This rearrangement joins TRBV18 to TRBJ1-1, with 9 bases that match TRBD1. The CDR3 spans 15 residues. From germline, CDR1 is KGHSH and CDR2 LQKENI. With 2 bases clipped from V and 4 bases from J, the junction kept 5 bases outside the gene matches. The CDR3 region is CASSPNGQGSTEAFF. The CDR3 DNA follows: TGTGCCAGCTCACCAAACGGACAGGGGAGCACTGAAGCTTTCTTT.

The V and J genes are TRBV7-9 and TRBJ2-5; D is possibly TRBD1 (6 bases). This CDR3 is 13 amino acids long. The ends were cut back, 5 bases at V and 6 bases at J, with 13 bases in the middle. The germline gives CDR1 SEHNR, CDR2 FQNEAQ (reference sequence). CDR3 in amino acids: CASSRTGSQTQYF. The CDR3 DNA sequence: TGTGCCAGCAGCCGTACAGGGTCCCAGACCCAGTACTTC.

The chain is built from TRBV7-9 and TRBJ2-5; TRBD1 might be the D (6 bases). V was shortened by 6 bases and J by 3 bases, with 14 bases between the two germline ends. Per the germline V gene, CDR1 is SEHNR and CDR2 is FQNEAQ (reference sequence). This CDR3 spans 14 amino acids. CDR3 amino acids: CASSPDSLKETQYF. The CDR3 DNA sequence: TGTGCCAGCAGTCCGGACAGCCTTAAAGAGACCCAGTACTTC. Full variable domain (remainder filled in from reference TRBV7-9 and TRBJ2-5): DTGVSQNPRHKITKRGQNVTFRCDPISEHNRLYWYRQTLGQGPEFLTYFQNEAQLEKSRLLSDRFSAERPKGSFSTLEIQRTEQGDSAMYLCASSPDSLKETQYFGPGTRLLVL.

V and J are TRBV28 and TRBJ2-2; 7 nucleotides match TRBD1. Germline CDR1 is MDHEN and CDR2 is SYDVKM. The CDR3 has 15 residues. Trimming at V came to 7 bases and at J to 7 bases, leaving 12 bases not matched to a gene. The CDR3: CASTLGTAGLGELFF. The CDR3 DNA follows: TGTGCCAGCACCCTCGGGACAGCCGGGCTCGGGGAGCTGTTTTTT.

V is TRBV7-2 and J is TRBJ2-2; D gene uncertain. This CDR3 is 15 amino acids long. V gave up 2 bases and J gave up 5 bases, with 12 bases separating them. The V gene's germline CDR1 is SGHTA and CDR2 FQGNSA. In DNA form, the CDR3 reads TGTGCCAGCAGCTTAAACGGTCCGGGTACCGGGGAGCTGTTTTTT. The encoded protein is CASSLNGPGTGELFF.

This rearrangement joins TRBV7-9 to TRBJ2-3, with D maybe TRBD2 (7 bases). V was trimmed by 5 bases and J by 4 bases, leaving 13 bases between them. This CDR3 is 14 amino acids long. The germline CDR1 and CDR2 sequences are SEHNR and FQNEAQ (reference sequence). CDR3 sequence: CASSPGGGSDTQYF. The CDR3 nucleotides are TGTGCCAGCAGCCCTGGCGGGGGCTCAGATACGCAGTATTTT.